This T cell receptor (beta chain) was captured by sequencing in a study of long-term antiretroviral therapy in people with HIV. Across the study: Specimens dating back about a decade before the 2015 immediate-ART recommendation are the oldest included.

With respect to this clone: The antigen is undetermined.

The CDR3 runs to 13 residues. CDR1 and CDR2 from the germline V gene are SGHDN and FVKESK. V was cut by 3 bases and J by 1 base, with 1 base left in between. Whole-study findings and limits: Diversity increased after ART yet remained lower than in transplant donor controls.

Researchers report immunoSEQ v3.0 was run at survey level. Sequenced by immunoSEQ multiplex PCR; TCRdb stores in-frame clones only, minus some. The data contain about 10,000 clones, 75% to 85% of them seen just once; the ten biggest clones take up roughly 15%. PBMC samples from each donor numbered at least one pre-ART and at least two post-ART. The sample here was unsorted PBMCs, taken 0.7 years after starting antiretroviral therapy. This TCR was sampled from a man aged 35 to 55 with HIV. The chain has TRBV14 and TRBJ2-6; D call uncertain. CDR3 DNA sequence: TGTGCCAGCAGCCAGTCTGGGGCCAACGTCCTGACTTTC. As protein: CASSQSGANVLTF.